This T cell receptor beta chain is drawn from a study of T cells in Graves' hyperthyroidism and ophthalmopathy. Looking at the study overall: Blood from the periphery was taken at initial diagnosis, before any treatment.

Amplified TCR beta CDR3 regions came from RNA transcripts. Using the HTBI primer set, a first-round RT-PCR was run on the TCR CDR3. Each CDR3 protein is one row after TCRdb ran MiXCR on the multiplex PCR reads. The sample holds hundreds of thousands of distinct CDR3 sequences, 16% seen once. The V gene end was trimmed by 7 bases and the J gene end by 0 bases; junction bases not matched to a gene: 8. The CDR3 spans 15 residues. The germline CDR1 and CDR2 sequences are LNHDA and SQIVND (reference sequence). The chain has TRBV19 and TRBJ1-1; the match to TRBD1 covers 7 bases. The sample was blood. The TCR comes from a woman aged 18-29 years with Graves' hyperthyroidism. CDR3 nucleotide sequence: TGTGCCAGTACGCGCAACAGGGGCATGAACACTGAAGCTTTCTTT. Protein: CASTRNRGMNTEAFF.